These 2 T cell receptor beta chains were sequenced from one sample in a study of vaccination effects on CD4 cells after COVID-19. Some clones are missing from TCRdb's copy, which holds only in-frame ones; the method was immunoSEQ multiplex PCR. The data show 50,000 to 60,000 clones, with about 78% seen just once and about 4.5% held by the top ten. Antigens of these TCRs are unknown. Once cultured for under 11 days, the cells underwent separation to obtain CD4+ T cells. Two doses of either BNT162b2 or mRNA-1273 were given to each participant. The input for sequencing was CD4+ T cells from PBMCs cultured without peptide, taken after COVID-19 vaccination. These receptor sequences come from a human donor who received a COVID-19 vaccine.

This clone was observed a single time. CDR3 sequence (DNA): TGTGCCAGTAGTCCCGGGGCCCAAACCCTCTACAATGAGCAGTTCTTC. This translates into CASSPGAQTLYNEQFF. This sequence joins TRBV19 and TRBJ2-1, with D perhaps assigned TRBD1 or TRBD2 (5 bases each). Germline-derived CDR1 and CDR2 are LNHDA and SQIVND (reference sequence). The V end lost 5 bases, the J end lost 3 bases, and 17 bases lay between the germline ends. CDR3 length: 16 residues.

The chain employs TRBV29-1 and TRBJ2-7; 7 positions match TRBD1. V was pared by 6 bases and J by 2 bases, with 13 bases of the junction left unmatched. The germline V gene has CDR1 SQVTM and CDR2 ANQGSEA. The length of the CDR3 is 15 residues. In nucleotides, the CDR3 is TGCAGCGTGGGACCCGCGACAGGGCGTCCCTACGAGCAGTACTTC. Translated: CSVGPATGRPYEQYF.